The clone carrying this TCR beta chain was seen only a few times. Its target is not known. The record originates from a study of T cells in Graves' hyperthyroidism and ophthalmopathy. TCR beta CDR3 region amplification was performed from RNA transcripts. First-round RT-PCR of the TCR CDR3 relied on the HTBI primer set. TCRdb recomputed calls from the multiplex PCR reads with MiXCR, one row per CDR3 protein. This table has more than 500,000 distinct CDR3 sequences, about 15% appearing once. V dropped 6 bases and J dropped 7 bases, with 17 bases sitting between them. The length of the CDR3 is 14 residues. Germline values: CDR1 MGHRA, CDR2 YSYEKL. The study left out patients who had uncontrolled infection, other autoimmune disease, pregnancy or lactation. Fresh peripheral blood, 9.5 to 10 ml of it, supplied the PBMCs. Findings and caveats of the study: Blood also showed most of the thyroid clonotypes that were expanded above 0.001.

The origin of this receptor is a woman between 25 and 40 years old with Graves' ophthalmopathy. The V and J genes are TRBV4-1 and TRBJ2-3; a weak D match, TRBD2 (6 bases). Sequencing was performed on blood. The CDR3 region has the DNA TGCGCCAGCAGAGCGACTAGGCGAGGATATACGCAGTATTTT. Translation gives CASRATRRGYTQYF.